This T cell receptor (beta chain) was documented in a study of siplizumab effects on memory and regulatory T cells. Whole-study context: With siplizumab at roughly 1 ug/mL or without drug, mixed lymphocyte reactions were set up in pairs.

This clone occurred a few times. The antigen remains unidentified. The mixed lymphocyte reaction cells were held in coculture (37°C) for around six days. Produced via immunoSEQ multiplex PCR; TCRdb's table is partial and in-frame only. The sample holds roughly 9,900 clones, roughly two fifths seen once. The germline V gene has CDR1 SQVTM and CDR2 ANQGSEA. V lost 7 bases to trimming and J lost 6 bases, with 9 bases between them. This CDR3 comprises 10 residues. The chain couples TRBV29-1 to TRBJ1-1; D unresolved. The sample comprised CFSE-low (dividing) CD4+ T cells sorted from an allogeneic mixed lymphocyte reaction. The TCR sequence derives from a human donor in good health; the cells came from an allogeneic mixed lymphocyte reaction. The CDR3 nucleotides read TGCAGCGCCGGAGGACCTGAAGCTTTCTTT. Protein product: CSAGGPEAFF.